Listed below are T cell receptor beta chains from one sample, sequenced in a study of cytomegalovirus exposure and HLA in healthy donors. TCRdb keeps only in-frame clones here, not all; method: immunoSEQ multiplex PCR. The sample has about 190,000 clones, just under 75% seen once; the top ten hold approximately 5%. Input material: PBMCs. The receptor set was obtained from a young man in good health and CMV-seropositive. The CDR3 runs from the conserved cysteine through the conserved F or W. A D gene is named only where the DNA matches it firmly. Expanded clones get a size class; other rows say once, few or many, or leave the size out.

clone size: NA
D gene: TRBD1
J gene: TRBJ2-5
V gene: TRBV5-1
CDR3 protein: CASRRDRELETQYF
CDR3 DNA: TGCGCCAGCAGGAGGGACAGGGAGTTGGAGACCCAGTACTTC

clone size: few
D gene: TRBD2
J gene: TRBJ2-1
V gene: TRBV4-3
CDR3 protein: CASSQETAGVYNEQFF
CDR3 DNA: TGCGCCAGCAGCCAAGAAACAGCGGGAGTCTACAATGAGCAGTTCTTC

clone size: NA
D gene: NA
J gene: TRBJ2-4
V gene: TRBV4-3
CDR3 protein: CASSQARQLLAKNIQYF
CDR3 DNA: TGCGCCAGCAGCCAAGCTCGACAGCTACTAGCCAAAAACATTCAGTACTTC

clone size: NA
D gene: TRBD1
J gene: TRBJ1-6
V gene: TRBV6-5
CDR3 protein: CASRAGQGRHSPLHF
CDR3 DNA: TGTGCCAGCAGAGCCGGACAGGGCAGGCATTCACCCCTCCACTTT

clone size: NA
D gene: TRBD2
J gene: TRBJ2-7
V gene: TRBV7-3
CDR3 protein: CASSPGGRASEQYF
CDR3 DNA: TGTGCCAGCAGCCCCGGCGGGAGGGCGAGCGAGCAGTACTTC

clone size: NA
D gene: NA
J gene: TRBJ1-1
V gene: TRBV9
CDR3 protein: CASSVAVGEAFF
CDR3 DNA: TGTGCCAGCAGCGTAGCTGTCGGGGAGGCTTTCTTT

clone size: NA
D gene: TRBD1
J gene: TRBJ1-2
V gene: TRBV7-2
CDR3 protein: CASSLEGAVGYTF
CDR3 DNA: TGTGCCAGCAGCTTAGAGGGGGCGGTTGGCTACACCTTC

clone size: NA
D gene: TRBD1
J gene: TRBJ1-5
V gene: TRBV6-6
CDR3 protein: CASRPTGGGQPQHF
CDR3 DNA: TGTGCCAGCAGACCTACAGGGGGAGGACAGCCCCAGCATTTT

clone size: NA
D gene: TRBD2
J gene: TRBJ2-3
V gene: TRBV13
CDR3 protein: CASSPKGLAESTDTQYF
CDR3 DNA: TGTGCCAGCAGCCCAAAGGGACTAGCGGAAAGCACAGATACGCAGTATTTT

clone size: NA
D gene: NA
J gene: TRBJ2-5
V gene: TRBV15
CDR3 protein: CATSRGGSVSIETQYF
CDR3 DNA: TGTGCCACCAGCAGAGGAGGATCAGTTAGCATTGAGACCCAGTACTTC

clone size: NA
D gene: NA
J gene: TRBJ2-5
V gene: TRBV30
CDR3 protein: CASTGRVQETQYF
CDR3 DNA: TGTGCCTCCACGGGCAGGGTGCAAGAGACCCAGTACTTC

clone size: NA
D gene: TRBD1
J gene: TRBJ1-6
V gene: TRBV2
CDR3 protein: CASSEGQGNTSPLHF
CDR3 DNA: TGTGCCAGCAGTGAAGGACAGGGAAATACTTCACCCCTCCACTTT

clone size: NA
D gene: NA
J gene: TRBJ1-1
V gene: TRBV29-1
CDR3 protein: CSGRGNTEAFF
CDR3 DNA: TGCAGCGGGAGGGGGAACACTGAAGCTTTCTTT

clone size: NA
D gene: NA
J gene: TRBJ1-3
V gene: TRBV29-1
CDR3 protein: CSVLAGVDSGNTIYF
CDR3 DNA: TGCAGCGTCCTCGCGGGGGTGGACTCTGGAAACACCATATATTTT

clone size: NA
D gene: NA
J gene: TRBJ1-1
V gene: TRBV18
CDR3 protein: CASSPPPGLEAFF
CDR3 DNA: TGTGCCAGCTCACCACCCCCCGGACTTGAAGCTTTCTTT

clone size: NA
D gene: NA
J gene: TRBJ2-1
V gene: TRBV27
CDR3 protein: CARNYRRPRRDEQFF
CDR3 DNA: TGTGCCAGGAACTATAGGCGCCCCCGGCGGGATGAGCAGTTCTTC

clone size: NA
D gene: TRBD1
J gene: TRBJ1-5
V gene: TRBV19
CDR3 protein: CASSIPLTGGGFNQPQHF
CDR3 DNA: TGTGCCAGTAGTATCCCCCTCACAGGGGGGGGTTTCAATCAGCCCCAGCATTTT

clone size: NA
D gene: TRBD1
J gene: TRBJ1-4
V gene: TRBV28
CDR3 protein: CASSSGQGNEKLFF
CDR3 DNA: TGTGCCAGCAGTTCGGGACAGGGAAATGAAAAACTGTTTTTT